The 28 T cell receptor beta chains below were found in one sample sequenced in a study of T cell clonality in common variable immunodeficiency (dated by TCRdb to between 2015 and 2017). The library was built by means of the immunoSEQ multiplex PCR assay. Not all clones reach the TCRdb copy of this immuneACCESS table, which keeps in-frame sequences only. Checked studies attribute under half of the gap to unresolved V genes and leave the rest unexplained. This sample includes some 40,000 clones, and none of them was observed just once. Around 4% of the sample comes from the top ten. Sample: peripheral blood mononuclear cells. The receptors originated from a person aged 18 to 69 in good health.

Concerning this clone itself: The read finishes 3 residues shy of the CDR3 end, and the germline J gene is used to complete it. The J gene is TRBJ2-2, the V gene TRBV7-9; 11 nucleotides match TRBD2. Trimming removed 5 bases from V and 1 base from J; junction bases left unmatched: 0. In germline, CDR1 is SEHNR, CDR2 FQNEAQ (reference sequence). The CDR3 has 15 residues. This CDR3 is CASSGTSGNTGELFF. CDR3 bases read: TGTGCCAGCAGCGGGACTAGCGGGAACACCGGGGAG. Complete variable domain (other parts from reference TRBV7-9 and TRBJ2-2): DTGVSQNPRHKITKRGQNVTFRCDPISEHNRLYWYRQTLGQGPEFLTYFQNEAQLEKSRLLSDRFSAERPKGSFSTLEIQRTEQGDSAMYLCASSGTSGNTGELFFGEGSRLTVL.

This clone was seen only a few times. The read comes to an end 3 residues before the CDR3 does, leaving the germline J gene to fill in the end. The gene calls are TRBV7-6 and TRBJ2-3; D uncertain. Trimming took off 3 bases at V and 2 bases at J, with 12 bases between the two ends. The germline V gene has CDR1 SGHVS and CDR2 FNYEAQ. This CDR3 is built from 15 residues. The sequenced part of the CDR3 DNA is TGTGCCAGCAGCTTTCACTCGATTACCACAGATACG. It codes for CASSFHSITTDT. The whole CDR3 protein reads CASSFHSITTDTQYF.

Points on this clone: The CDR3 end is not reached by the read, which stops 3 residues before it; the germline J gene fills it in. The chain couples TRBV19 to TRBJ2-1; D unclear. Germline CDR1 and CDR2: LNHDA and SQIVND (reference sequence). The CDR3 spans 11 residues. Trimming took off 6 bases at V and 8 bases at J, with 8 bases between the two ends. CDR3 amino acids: CASRLRYEQFF. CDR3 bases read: TGTGCCAGTAGGCTCCGGTATGAG.

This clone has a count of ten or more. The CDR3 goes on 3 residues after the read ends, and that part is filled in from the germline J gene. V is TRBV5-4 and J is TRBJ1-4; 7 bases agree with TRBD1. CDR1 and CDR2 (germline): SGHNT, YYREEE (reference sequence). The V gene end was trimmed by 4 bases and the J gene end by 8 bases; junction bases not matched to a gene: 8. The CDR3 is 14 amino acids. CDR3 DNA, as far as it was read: TGTGCCAGCAGCCCACGACAGGGTCGGGAAAAA. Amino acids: CASSPRQGREK. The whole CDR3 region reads CASSPRQGREKLFF.

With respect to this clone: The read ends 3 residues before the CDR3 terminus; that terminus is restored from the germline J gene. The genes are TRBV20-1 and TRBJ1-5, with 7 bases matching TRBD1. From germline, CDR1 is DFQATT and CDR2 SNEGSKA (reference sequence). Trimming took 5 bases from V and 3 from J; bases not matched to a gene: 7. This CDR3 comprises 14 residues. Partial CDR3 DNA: TGCAGTGCTTTCGACAGGGCATTCAATCAGCCC. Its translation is CSAFDRAFNQP. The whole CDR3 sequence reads CSAFDRAFNQPQHF.

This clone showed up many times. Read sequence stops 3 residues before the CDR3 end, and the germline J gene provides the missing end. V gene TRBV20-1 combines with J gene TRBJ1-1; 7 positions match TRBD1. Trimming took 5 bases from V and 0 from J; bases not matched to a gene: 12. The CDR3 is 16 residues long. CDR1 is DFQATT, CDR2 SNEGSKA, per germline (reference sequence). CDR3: CSAPPGGGWMNTEAFF. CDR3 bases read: TGCAGTGCTCCGCCAGGGGGAGGATGGATGAACACTGAA.

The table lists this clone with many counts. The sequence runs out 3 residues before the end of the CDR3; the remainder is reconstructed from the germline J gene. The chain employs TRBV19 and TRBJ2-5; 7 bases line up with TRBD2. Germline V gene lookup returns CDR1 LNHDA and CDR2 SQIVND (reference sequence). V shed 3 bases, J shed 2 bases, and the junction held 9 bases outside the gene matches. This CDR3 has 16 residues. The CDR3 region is CASSIVGGGVQETQYF. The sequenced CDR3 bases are TGTGCCAGTAGTATTGTGGGTGGGGGGGTGCAAGAGACC.

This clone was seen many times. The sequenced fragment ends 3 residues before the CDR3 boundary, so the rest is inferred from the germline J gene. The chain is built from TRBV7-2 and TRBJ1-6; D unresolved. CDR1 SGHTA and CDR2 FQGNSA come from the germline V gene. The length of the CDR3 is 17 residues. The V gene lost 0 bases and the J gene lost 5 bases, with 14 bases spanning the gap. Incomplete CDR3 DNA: TGTGCCAGCAGCTTAGCGACGAGGGTTTGGGATAATTCACCC. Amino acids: CASSLATRVWDNSP. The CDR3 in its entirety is CASSLATRVWDNSPLHF.

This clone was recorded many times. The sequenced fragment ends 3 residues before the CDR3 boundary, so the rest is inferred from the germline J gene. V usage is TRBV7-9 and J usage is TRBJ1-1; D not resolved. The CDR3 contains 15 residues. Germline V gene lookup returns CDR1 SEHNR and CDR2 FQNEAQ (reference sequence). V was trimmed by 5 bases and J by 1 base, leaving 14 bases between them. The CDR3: CASSPQISGNTEAFF. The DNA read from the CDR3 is TGTGCCAGCAGCCCCCAGATTTCAGGGAACACTGAA.

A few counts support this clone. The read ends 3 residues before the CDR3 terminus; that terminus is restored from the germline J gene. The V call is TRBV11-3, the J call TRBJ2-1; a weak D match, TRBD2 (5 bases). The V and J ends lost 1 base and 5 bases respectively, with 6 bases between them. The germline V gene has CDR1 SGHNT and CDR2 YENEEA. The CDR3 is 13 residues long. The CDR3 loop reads CASSLVGDNEQFF. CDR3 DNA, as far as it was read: TGTGCCAGCAGCTTAGTCGGGGACAATGAG.

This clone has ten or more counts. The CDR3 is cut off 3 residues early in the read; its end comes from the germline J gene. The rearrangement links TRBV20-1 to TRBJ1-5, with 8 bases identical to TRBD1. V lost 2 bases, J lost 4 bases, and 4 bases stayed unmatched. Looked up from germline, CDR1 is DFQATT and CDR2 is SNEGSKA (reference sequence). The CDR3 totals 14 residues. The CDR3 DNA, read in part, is TGCAGTGCTAGATCACACAGGGGGAATCAGCCC. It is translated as CSARSHRGNQP. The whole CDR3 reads CSARSHRGNQPQHF.

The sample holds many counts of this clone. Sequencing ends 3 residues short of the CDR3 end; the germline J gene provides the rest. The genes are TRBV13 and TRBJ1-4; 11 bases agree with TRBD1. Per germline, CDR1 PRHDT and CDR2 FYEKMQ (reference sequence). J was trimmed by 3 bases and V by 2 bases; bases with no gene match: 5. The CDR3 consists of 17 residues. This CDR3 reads CASSLLGQGAANEKLFF. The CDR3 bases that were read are TGTGCCAGCAGCTTACTCGGACAGGGGGCGGCTAATGAAAAA.

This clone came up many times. Partial CDR3 DNA: TGTGCCAGCAGCTTTTTCAAGGGGGCCTACAATGAG. Translating gives CASSFFKGAYNE. The complete CDR3 reads CASSFFKGAYNEQFF. The gene calls are TRBV7-3 and TRBJ2-1, with D possibly being TRBD1 (6 bases). The CDR3 goes on 3 residues after the read ends, and that part is filled in from the germline J gene. V lost 3 bases to trimming and J lost 2 bases, with 11 bases between them. The germline V gene has CDR1 SGHTA and CDR2 FQGTGA. This CDR3 region has 15 residues.

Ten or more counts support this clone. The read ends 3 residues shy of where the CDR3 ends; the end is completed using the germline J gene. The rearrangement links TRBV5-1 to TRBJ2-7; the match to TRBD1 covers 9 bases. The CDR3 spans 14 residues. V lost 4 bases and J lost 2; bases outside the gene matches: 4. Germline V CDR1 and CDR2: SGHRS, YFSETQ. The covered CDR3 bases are TGCGCCAGCAGCACCGGGACAGGGACCTACGAG. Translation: CASSTGTGTYE. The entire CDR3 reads CASSTGTGTYEQYF. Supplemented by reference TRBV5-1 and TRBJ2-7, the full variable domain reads KAGVTQTPRYLIKTRGQQVTLSCSPISGHRSVSWYQQTPGQGLQFLFEYFSETQRNKGNFPGRFSGRQFSNSRSEMNVSTLELGDSALYLCASSTGTGTYEQYFGPGTRLTVT.

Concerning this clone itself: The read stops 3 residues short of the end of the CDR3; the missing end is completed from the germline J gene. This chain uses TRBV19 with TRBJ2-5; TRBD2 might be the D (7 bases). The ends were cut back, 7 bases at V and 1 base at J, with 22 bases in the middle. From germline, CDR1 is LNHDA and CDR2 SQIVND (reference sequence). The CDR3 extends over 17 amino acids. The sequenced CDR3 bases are TGTGCCAGTACCCCCAGGTGGGGAGGGGGATTCCAAGAGACC. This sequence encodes CASTPRWGGGFQET. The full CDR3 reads CASTPRWGGGFQETQYF.

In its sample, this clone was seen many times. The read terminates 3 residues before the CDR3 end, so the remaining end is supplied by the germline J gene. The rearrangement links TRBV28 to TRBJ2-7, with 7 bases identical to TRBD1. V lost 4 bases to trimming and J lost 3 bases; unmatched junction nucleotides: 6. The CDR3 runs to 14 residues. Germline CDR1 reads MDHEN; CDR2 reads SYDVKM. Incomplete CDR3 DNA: TGTGCCAGCAGTTCCCGGGACAGAGACTACGAG. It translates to CASSSRDRDYE. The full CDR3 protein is CASSSRDRDYEQYF.

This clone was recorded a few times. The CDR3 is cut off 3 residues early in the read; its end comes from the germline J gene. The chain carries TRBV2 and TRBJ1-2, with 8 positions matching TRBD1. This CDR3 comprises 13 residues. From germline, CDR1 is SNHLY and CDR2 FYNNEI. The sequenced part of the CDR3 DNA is TGTGCCAGCAGTGAAAAGTTGGGACAGGAC. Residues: CASSEKLGQD. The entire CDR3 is CASSEKLGQDYTF. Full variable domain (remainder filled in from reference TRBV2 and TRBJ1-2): EPEVTQTPSHQVTQMGQEVILRCVPISNHLYFYWYRQILGQKVEFLVSFYNNEISEKSEIFDDQFSVERPDGSNFTLKIRSTKLEDSAMYFCASSEKLGQDYTFGSGTRLTVV.

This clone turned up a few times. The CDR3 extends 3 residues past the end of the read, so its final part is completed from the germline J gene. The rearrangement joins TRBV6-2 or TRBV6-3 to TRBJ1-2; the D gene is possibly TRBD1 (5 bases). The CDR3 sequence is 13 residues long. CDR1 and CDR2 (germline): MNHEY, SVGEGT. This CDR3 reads CASSSSDDSRYTF. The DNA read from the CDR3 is TGTGCCAGCAGTTCTTCCGACGACAGCCGC.

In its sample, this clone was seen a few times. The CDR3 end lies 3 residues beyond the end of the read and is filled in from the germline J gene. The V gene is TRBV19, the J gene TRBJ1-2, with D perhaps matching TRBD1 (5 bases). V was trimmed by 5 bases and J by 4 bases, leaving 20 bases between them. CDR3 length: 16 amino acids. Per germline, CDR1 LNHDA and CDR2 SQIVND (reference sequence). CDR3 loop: CASSPAGLTTLYGYTF. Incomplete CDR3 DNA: TGTGCCAGTAGTCCGGCGGGACTGACGACACTCTATGGC.

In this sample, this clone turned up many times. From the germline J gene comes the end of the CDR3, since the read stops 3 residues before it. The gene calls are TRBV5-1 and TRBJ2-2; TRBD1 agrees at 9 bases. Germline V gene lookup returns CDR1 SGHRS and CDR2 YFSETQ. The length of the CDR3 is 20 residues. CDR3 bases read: TGCGCCAGCAGCGAGAACAGGGGGCGAAAATTAAGCTCTGGGGCCAACGTG. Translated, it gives CASSENRGRKLSSGANV. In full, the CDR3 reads CASSENRGRKLSSGANVLFF.

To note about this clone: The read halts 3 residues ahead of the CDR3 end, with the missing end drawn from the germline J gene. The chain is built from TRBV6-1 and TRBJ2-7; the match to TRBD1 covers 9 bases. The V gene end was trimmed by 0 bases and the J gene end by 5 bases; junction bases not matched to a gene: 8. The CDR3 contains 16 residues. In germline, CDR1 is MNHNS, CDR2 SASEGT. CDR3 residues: CASSEAFGTGKDEQYF. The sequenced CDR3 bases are TGTGCCAGCAGTGAAGCGTTTGGGACAGGGAAGGACGAG.

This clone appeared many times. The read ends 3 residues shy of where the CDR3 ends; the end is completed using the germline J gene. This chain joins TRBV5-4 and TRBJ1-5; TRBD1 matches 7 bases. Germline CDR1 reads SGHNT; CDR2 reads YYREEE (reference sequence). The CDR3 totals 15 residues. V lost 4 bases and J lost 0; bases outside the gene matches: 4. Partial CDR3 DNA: TGTGCCAGCAGCCGGGACAGAGGTAGCAATCAGCCC. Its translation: CASSRDRGSNQP. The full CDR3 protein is CASSRDRGSNQPQHF.

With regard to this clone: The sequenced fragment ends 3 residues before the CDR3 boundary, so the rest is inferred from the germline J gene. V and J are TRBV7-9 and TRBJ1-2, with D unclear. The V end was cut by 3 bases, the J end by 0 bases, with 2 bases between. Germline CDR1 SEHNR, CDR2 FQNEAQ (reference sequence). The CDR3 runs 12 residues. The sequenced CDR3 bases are TGTGCCAGCAGCTTCTCTAACTATGGC. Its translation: CASSFSNYG. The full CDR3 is CASSFSNYGYTF. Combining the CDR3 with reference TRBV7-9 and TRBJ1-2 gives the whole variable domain DTGVSQNPRHKITKRGQNVTFRCDPISEHNRLYWYRQTLGQGPEFLTYFQNEAQLEKSRLLSDRFSAERPKGSFSTLEIQRTEQGDSAMYLCASSFSNYGYTFGSGTRLTVV.

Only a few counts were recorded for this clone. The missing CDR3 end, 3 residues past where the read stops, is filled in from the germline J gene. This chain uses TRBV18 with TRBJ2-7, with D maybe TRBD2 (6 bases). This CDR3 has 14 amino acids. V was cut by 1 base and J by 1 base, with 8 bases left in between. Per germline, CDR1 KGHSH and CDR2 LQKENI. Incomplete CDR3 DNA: TGTGCCAGCTCACCACTAGCGGATTCCTACGAG. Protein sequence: CASSPLADSYE. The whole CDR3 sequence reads CASSPLADSYEQYF.

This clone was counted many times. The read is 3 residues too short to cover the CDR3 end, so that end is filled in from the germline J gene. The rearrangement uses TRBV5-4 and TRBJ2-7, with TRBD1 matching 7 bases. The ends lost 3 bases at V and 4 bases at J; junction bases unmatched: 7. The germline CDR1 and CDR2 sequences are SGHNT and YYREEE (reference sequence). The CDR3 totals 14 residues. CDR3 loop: CASSSGQFLYEQYF. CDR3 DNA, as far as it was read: TGTGCCAGCAGCTCGGGACAGTTTTTGTACGAG.

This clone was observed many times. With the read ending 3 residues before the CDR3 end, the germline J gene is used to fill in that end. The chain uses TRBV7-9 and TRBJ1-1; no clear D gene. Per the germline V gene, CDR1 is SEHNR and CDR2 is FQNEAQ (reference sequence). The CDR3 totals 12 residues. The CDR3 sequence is CASSLGQLEAFF. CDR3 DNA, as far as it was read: TGTGCCAGCAGCTTAGGGCAGTTAGAA.

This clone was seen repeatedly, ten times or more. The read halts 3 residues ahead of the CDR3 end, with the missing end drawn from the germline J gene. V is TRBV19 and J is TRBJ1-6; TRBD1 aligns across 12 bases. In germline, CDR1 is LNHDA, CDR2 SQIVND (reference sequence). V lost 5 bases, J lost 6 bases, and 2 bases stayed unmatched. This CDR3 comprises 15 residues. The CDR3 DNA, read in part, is TGTGCCAGTAGTGGGACAGGGGGCGGTAATTCACCC. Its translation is CASSGTGGGNSP. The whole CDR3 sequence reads CASSGTGGGNSPLHF.

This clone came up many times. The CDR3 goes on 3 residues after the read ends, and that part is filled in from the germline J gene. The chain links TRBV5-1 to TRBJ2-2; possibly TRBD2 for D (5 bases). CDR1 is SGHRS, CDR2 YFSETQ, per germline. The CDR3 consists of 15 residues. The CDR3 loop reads CASSLGERAGEKLFF. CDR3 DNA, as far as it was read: TGCGCCAGCAGCTTGGGCGAGAGGGCCGGTGAAAAG.